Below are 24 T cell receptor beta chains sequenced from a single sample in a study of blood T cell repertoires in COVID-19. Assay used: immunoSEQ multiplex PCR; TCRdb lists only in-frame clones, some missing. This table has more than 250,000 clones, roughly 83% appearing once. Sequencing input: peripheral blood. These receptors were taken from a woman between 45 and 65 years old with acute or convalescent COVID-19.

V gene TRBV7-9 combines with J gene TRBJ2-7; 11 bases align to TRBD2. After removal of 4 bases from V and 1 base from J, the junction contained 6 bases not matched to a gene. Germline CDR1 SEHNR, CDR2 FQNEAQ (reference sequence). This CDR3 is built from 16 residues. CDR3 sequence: CASSSGSGRGSYEQYF. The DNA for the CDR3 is TGTGCCAGCAGCTCGGGTAGCGGGAGGGGTTCCTACGAGCAGTACTTC.

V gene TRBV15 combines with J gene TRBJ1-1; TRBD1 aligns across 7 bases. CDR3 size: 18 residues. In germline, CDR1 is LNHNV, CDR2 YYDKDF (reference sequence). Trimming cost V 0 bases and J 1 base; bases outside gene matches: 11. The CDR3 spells CATSRDSAYRDRNTEAFF. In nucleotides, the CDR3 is TGTGCCACCAGCAGAGATTCAGCGTACCGGGACAGGAACACTGAAGCTTTCTTT.

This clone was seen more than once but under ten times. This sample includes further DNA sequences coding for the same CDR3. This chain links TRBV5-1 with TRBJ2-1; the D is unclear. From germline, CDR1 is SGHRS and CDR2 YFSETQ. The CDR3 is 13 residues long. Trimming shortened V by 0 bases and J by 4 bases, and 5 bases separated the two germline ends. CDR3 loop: CASSLASYNEQFF. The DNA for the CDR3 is TGCGCCAGCAGCTTGGCTTCGTACAATGAGCAGTTCTTC.

The CDR3 region has the DNA TGTGCCAGCAGCACCGGACAGGGCCGAGGGACAGATACGCAGTATTTT. Amino acids: CASSTGQGRGTDTQYF. The chain recombines TRBV5-5 with TRBJ2-3, with TRBD1 identical over 8 bases. With V trimmed by 4 bases and J by 3 bases, 10 bases remained unmatched. Germline CDR1 and CDR2: SGHKS and YYEKEE (reference sequence). This CDR3 comprises 16 residues.

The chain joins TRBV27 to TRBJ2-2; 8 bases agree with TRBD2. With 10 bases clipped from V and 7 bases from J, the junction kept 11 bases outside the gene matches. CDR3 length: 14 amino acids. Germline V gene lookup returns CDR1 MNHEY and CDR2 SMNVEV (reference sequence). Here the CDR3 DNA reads TGTGCCACCCAAGGGGCGGGAGGACTCGGGGAGCTGTTTTTT. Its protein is CATQGAGGLGELFF.

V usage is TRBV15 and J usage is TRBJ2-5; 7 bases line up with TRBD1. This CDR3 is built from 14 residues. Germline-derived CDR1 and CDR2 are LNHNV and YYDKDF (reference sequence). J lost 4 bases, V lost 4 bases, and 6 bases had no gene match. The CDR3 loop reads CATSKPGTVETQYF. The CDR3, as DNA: TGTGCCACCAGCAAACCCGGGACAGTAGAGACCCAGTACTTC.

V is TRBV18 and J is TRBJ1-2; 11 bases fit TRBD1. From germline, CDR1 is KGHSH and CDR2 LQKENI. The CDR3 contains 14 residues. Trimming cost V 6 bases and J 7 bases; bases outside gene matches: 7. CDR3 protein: CASSGTGGSGGYTF. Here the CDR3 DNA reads TGTGCCAGCTCCGGGACAGGGGGATCTGGTGGCTACACCTTC.

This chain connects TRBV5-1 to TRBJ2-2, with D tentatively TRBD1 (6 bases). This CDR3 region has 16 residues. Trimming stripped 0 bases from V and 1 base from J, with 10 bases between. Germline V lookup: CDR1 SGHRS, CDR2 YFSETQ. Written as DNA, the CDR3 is TGCGCCAGCAGCTTGGCGCCGACAGGGAACACCGGGGAGCTGTTTTTT. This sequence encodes CASSLAPTGNTGELFF.

The CDR3 region is CASGSGGGDTQYF. CDR3 sequence (DNA): TGTGCCAGCGGCAGCGGGGGGGGCGATACGCAGTATTTT. The chain combines TRBV2 with TRBJ2-3, with 10 bases fitting TRBD2. In germline, CDR1 is SNHLY, CDR2 FYNNEI. This CDR3 is built from 13 residues. The ends lost 8 bases at V and 6 bases at J; junction bases unmatched: 5.

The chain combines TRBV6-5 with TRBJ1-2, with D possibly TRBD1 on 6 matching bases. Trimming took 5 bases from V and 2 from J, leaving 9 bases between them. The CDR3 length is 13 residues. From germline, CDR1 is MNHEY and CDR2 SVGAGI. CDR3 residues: CASSSTGNYGYTF. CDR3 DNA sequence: TGTGCCAGCAGTAGTACAGGGAACTATGGCTACACCTTC.

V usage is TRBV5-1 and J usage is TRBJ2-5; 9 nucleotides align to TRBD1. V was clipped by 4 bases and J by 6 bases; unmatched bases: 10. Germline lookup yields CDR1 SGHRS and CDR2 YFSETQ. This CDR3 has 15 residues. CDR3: CASSRRGTGWKTQYF. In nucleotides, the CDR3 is TGCGCCAGCAGCCGGAGGGGGACAGGGTGGAAGACCCAGTACTTC.

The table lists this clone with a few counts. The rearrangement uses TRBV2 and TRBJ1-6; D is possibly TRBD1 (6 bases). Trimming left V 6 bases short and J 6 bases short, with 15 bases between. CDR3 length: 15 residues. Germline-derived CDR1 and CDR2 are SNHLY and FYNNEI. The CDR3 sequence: CASRSRDTLNSPLHF. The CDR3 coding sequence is TGTGCCAGCAGGAGCCGGGACACTCTTAATTCACCCCTCCACTTT. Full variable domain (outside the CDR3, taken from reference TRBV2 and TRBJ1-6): EPEVTQTPSHQVTQMGQEVILRCVPISNHLYFYWYRQILGQKVEFLVSFYNNEISEKSEIFDDQFSVERPDGSNFTLKIRSTKLEDSAMYFCASRSRDTLNSPLHFGNGTRLTVT.

The CDR3 sequence is CSVAGGAGTGSYEQYF. The CDR3 DNA sequence: TGCAGCGTTGCCGGGGGTGCTGGGACAGGGTCCTACGAGCAGTACTTC. V and J are TRBV29-1 and TRBJ2-7; 9 bases match TRBD1. The germline V gene encodes CDR1 SQVTM and CDR2 ANQGSEA. V shed 4 bases, J shed 1 base, and the junction held 11 bases outside the gene matches. The CDR3 is made up of 16 amino acids.

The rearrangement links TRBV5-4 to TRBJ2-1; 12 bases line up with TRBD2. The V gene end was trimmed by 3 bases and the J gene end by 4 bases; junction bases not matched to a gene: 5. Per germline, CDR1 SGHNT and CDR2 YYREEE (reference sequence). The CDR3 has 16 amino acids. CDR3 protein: CASSSGLAGIYNEQFF. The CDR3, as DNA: TGTGCCAGCAGCTCTGGACTAGCGGGGATTTACAATGAGCAGTTCTTC.

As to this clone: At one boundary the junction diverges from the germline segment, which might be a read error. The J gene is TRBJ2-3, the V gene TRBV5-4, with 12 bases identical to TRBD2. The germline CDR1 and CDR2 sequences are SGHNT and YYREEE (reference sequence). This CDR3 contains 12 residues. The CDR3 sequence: CASSGTSGLVVF. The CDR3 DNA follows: TGTGCCAGCAGCGGGACTAGCGGGCTTGTAGTTTTT.

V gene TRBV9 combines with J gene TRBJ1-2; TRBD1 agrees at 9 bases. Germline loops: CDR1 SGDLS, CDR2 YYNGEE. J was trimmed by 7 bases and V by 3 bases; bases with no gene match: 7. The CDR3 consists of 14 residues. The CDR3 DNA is TGTGCCAGCAGCGCGGGACAGGGCGTCGTTGGCTACACCTTC. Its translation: CASSAGQGVVGYTF.

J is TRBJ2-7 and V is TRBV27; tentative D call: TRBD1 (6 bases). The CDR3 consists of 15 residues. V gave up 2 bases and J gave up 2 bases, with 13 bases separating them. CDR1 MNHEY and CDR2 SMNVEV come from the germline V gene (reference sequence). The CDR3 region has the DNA TGTGCCAGCAGTTTAGATACCGGGACAACCTACGAGCAGTACTTC. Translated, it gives CASSLDTGTTYEQYF.

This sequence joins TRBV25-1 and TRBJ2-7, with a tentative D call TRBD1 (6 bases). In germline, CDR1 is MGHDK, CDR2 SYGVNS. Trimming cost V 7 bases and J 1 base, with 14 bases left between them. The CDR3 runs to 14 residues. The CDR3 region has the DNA TGTGCCAGCACTGATTCCGGACAGTCCTACGAGCAGTACTTC. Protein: CASTDSGQSYEQYF.

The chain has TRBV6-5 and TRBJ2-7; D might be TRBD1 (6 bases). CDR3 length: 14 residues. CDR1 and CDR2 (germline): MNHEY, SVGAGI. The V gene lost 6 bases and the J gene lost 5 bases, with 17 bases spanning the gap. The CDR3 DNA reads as TGTGCCAGCAGGAGGGGACCAGGGGATAACGAGCAGTACTTC. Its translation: CASRRGPGDNEQYF.

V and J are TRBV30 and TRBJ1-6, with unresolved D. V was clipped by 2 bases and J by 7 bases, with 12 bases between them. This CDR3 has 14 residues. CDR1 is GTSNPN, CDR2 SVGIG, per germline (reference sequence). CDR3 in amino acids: CAWSTTSGNSPLHF. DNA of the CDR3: TGTGCCTGGAGTACTACCTCGGGGAATTCACCCCTCCACTTT.

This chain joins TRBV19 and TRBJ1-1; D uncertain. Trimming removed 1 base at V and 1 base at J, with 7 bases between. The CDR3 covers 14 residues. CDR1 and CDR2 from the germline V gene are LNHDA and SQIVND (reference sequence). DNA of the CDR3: TGTGCCAGTAGTATAGCCAGAGGGAACACTGAAGCTTTCTTT. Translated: CASSIARGNTEAFF.

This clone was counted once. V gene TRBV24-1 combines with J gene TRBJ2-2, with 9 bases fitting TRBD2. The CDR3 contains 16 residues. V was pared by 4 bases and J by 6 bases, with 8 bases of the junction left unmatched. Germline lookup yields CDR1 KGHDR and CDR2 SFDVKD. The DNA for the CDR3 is TGTGCCACCAGTGACCCCCTTAGCGGGAGAGCCGGGGAGCTGTTTTTT. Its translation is CATSDPLSGRAGELFF.

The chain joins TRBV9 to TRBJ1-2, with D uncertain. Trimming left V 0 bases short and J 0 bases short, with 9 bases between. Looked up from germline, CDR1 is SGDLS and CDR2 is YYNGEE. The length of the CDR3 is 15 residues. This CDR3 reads CASSVGAGTNYGYTF. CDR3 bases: TGTGCCAGCAGCGTAGGGGCAGGAACTAACTATGGCTACACCTTC.

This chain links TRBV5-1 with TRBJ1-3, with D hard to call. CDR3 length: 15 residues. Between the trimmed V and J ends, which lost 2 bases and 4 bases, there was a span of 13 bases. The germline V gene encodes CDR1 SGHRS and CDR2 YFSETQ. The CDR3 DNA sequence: TGCGCCAGCAGCTTCGGAGCGGGGAAAGGAAACACCATATATTTT. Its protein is CASSFGAGKGNTIYF.